The clone carrying this T cell receptor (beta chain) was seen once. As yet, its antigen is unknown. Clones were sequenced by immunoSEQ multiplex PCR, and TCRdb holds only the in-frame ones, with some missing. The sample records about 24,000 clones, around 84% being singletons. CDR1 LGHNA and CDR2 YNFKEQ come from the germline V gene. This CDR3 is built from 18 residues. The V gene end was trimmed by 0 bases and the J gene end by 0 bases; junction bases not matched to a gene: 6. The sample comes from a study of lymphopenia after photon versus proton radiotherapy. Overall study results and limits: Authors raise, but do not show, better survival with proton therapy.

The receptor was derived from a man aged 40-49 years with gastric cancer. The V and J genes are TRBV4-2 and TRBJ2-3; 10 bases line up with TRBD2. The specimen comprised peripheral blood, sampled from a patient treated with photon-based radiotherapy. CDR3 region: CASSQDRSGGASTDTQYF. CDR3 nucleotide sequence: TGTGCCAGCAGCCAAGATCGCAGCGGGGGGGCGAGCACAGATACGCAGTATTTT.